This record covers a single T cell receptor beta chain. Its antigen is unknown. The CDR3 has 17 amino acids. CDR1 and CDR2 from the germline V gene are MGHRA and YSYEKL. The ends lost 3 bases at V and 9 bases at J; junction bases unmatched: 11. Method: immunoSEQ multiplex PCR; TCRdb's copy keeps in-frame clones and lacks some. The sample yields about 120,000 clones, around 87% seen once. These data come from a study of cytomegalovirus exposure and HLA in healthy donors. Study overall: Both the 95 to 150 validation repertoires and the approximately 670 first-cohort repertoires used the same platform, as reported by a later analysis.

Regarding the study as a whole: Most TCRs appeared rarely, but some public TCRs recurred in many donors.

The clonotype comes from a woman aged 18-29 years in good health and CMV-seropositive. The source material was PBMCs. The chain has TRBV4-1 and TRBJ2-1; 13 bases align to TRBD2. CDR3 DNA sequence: TGCGCCAGCAGCCAGGATCGGACTAGCGGGAGAAGCGGTGAGCAGTTCTTC. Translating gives CASSQDRTSGRSGEQFF.